This T cell receptor beta chain was captured by sequencing in a study of control samples from healthy donors and cancer patients (TCRdb year 2020). The method behind the library was the immunoSEQ multiplex PCR assay. In its TCRdb copy, this immuneACCESS table keeps in-frame sequences only and misses some clones. Where compared with another copy, unresolved V genes explain less than half of these, and the others have no known cause. A total of about 410,000 clones appear in this sample, around 90% of them only once. The ten largest account for 5.5% to 8% of the sample. Relative to germline, V is 2 bases shorter and J is 7 bases shorter, with 25 bases between their ends. The CDR3 starts with the cysteine, ends with the phenylalanine, and has 18 residues. Just CDR3 DNA is preserved here, 54 bases in frame from base 1. Taken from the germline V gene (reference sequence), the CDR1 and CDR2 loops are SGHKS and YYEKEE.

Comments on this clone: Its antigen remains undetermined. Nothing much larger sits one base from this clone, and base qualities are not available.

The receptor chain draws on TRBV5-5 and TRBJ1-5; a weak D assignment points to TRBD1 (6 bases agree). The TCR comes from a man aged 40-50 years with head and neck cancer. Specimen: PBMCs. CDR3 protein: CASSFSSTRGALSQPQHF. The nucleotide sequence is TGTGCCAGCAGCTTTAGCAGCACAAGGGGGGCCCTTAGCCAGCCCCAGCATTTT.